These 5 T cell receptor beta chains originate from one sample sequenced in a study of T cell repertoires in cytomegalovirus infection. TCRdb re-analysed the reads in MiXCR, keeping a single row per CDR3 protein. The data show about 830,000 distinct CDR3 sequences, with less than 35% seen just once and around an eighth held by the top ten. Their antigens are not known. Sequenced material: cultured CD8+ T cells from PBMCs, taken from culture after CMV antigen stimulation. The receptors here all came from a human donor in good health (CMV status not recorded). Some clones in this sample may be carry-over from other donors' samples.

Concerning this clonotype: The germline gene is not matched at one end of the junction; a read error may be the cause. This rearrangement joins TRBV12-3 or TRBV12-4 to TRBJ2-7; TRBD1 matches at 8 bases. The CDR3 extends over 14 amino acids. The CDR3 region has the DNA TGTGTCAGCAGTTTAGTGGGACAGGTCGGCGAGCAGTACTTC. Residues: CVSSLVGQVGEQYF.

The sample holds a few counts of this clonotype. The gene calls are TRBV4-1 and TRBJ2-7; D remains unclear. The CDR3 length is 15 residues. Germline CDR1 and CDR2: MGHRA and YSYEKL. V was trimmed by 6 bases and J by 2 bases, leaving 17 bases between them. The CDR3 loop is CASREQDVNPYEQYF. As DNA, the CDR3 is TGCGCCAGCAGAGAGCAGGACGTGAATCCCTACGAGCAGTACTTC.

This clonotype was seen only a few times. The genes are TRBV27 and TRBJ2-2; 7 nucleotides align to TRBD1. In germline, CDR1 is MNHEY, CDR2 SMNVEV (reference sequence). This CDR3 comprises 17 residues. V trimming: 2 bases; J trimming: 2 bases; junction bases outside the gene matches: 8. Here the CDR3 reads CASSLGWTGVNTGELFF. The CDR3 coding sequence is TGTGCCAGCAGTTTAGGATGGACAGGTGTAAACACCGGGGAGCTGTTTTTT.

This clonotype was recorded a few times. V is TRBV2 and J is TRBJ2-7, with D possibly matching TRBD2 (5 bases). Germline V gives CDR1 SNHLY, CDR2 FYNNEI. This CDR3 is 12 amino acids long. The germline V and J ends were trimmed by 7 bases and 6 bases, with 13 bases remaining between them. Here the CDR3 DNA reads TGTGCCAGCATTTTGACTAAGGGCGAGCAGTACGTC. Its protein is CASILTKGEQYV.

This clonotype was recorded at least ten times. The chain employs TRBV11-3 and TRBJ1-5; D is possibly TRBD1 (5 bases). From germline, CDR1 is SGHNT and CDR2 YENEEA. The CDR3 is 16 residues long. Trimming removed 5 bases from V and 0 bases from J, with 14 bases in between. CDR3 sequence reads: CASSPGTDYSNQPQHF. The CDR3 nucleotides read TGTGCCAGCAGCCCCGGGACGGACTATAGCAATCAGCCCCAGCATTTT.